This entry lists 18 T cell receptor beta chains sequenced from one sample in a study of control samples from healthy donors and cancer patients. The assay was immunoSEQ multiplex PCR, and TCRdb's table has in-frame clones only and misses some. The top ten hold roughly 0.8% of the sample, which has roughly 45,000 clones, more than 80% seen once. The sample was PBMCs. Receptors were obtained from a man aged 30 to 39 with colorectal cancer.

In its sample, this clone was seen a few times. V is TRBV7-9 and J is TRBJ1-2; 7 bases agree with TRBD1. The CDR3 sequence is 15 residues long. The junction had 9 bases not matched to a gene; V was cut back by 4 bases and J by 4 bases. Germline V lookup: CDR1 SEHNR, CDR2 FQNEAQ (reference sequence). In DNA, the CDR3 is TGTGCCAGCAGCTCCGGGACAGCTGATTCCTATGGCTACACCTTC. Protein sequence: CASSSGTADSYGYTF.

The CDR3 DNA sequence: TGTGCCACCCAGGACTCAATCTTGTCACCCCTCCACTTT. This translates into CATQDSILSPLHF. The chain has TRBV24-1 and TRBJ1-6; D uncertain. Germline CDR1 and CDR2: KGHDR and SFDVKD. The length of the CDR3 is 13 residues. Deletions cut 9 bases from V and 10 bases from J, with 15 bases between.

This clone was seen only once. CDR3 residues: CASSLPGPPEAFF. For the CDR3, the DNA is TGTGCCAGCAGCTTACCGGGACCACCTGAAGCTTTCTTT. This chain uses TRBV7-9 with TRBJ1-1; D may be TRBD1 (5 bases). Germline V gene sequence: CDR1 SEHNR, CDR2 FQNEAQ (reference sequence). This CDR3 region has 13 residues. Trimming shortened V by 2 bases and J by 6 bases, and 10 bases separated the two germline ends.

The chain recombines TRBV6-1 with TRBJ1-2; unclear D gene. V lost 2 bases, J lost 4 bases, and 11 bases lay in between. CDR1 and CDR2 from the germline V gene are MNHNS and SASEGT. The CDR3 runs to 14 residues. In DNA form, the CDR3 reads TGTGCCAGCAGTGAAATAGAACAGAGCTATGGCTACACCTTC. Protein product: CASSEIEQSYGYTF.

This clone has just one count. This CDR3 reads CATHTGLGGNTIYF. The CDR3 DNA reads as TGTGCCACCCATACAGGGCTGGGGGGAAACACCATATATTTT. This chain links TRBV6-6 with TRBJ1-3; D possibly corresponds to TRBD1 (6 bases). The CDR3 covers 14 residues. The V gene's germline CDR1 is MNHNY and CDR2 SVGAGI (reference sequence). The germline V and J ends were trimmed by 10 bases and 4 bases, with 17 bases remaining between them.

CDR3 residues: CASSLGRVDTQYF. The CDR3 DNA follows: TGTGCCAGCAGCTTAGGCAGAGTCGATACGCAGTATTTT. V usage is TRBV11-2 and J usage is TRBJ2-3; no clear D gene. The V end lost 1 base, the J end lost 6 bases, and 8 bases lay between the germline ends. CDR1 and CDR2 from the germline V gene are SGHAT and FQNNGV. The CDR3 is 13 residues long. Looking up the rest from reference TRBV11-2 and TRBJ2-3 gives the full variable domain: EAGVAQSPRYKIIEKRQSVAFWCNPISGHATLYWYQQILGQGPKLLIQFQNNGVVDDSQLPKDRFSAERLKGVDSTLKIQPAKLEDSAVYLCASSLGRVDTQYFGPGTRLTVL.

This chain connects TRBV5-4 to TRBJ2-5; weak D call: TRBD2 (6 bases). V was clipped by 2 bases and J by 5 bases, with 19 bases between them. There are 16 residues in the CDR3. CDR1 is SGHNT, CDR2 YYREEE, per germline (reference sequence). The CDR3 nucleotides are TGTGCCAGCAGCTTCCGTTTCGGTACTAGCTCGGAGACCCAGTACTTC. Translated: CASSFRFGTSSETQYF.

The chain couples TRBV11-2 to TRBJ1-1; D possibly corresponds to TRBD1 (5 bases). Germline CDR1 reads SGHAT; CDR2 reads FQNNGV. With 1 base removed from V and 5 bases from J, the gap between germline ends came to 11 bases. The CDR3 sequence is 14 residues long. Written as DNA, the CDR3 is TGTGCCAGCAGCTTAGTCCAGGGCGGAACTGAAGCTTTCTTT. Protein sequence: CASSLVQGGTEAFF.

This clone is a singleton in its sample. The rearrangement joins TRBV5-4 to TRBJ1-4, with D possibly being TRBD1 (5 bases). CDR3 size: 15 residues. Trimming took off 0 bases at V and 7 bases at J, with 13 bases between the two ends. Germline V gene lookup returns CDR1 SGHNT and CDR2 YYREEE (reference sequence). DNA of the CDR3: TGTGCCAGCAGCTTGGGGGGAGGGGATACTGAAAAACTGTTTTTT. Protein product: CASSLGGGDTEKLFF.

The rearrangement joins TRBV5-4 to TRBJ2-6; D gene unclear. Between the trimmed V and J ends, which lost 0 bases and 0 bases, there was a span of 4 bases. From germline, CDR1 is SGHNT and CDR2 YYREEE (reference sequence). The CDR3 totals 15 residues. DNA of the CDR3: TGTGCCAGCAGCTTGGTCAGCTCTGGGGCCAACGTCCTGACTTTC. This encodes CASSLVSSGANVLTF.

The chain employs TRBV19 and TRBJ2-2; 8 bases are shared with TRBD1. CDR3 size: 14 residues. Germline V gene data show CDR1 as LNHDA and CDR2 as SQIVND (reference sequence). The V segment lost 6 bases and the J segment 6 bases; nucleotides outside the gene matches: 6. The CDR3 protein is CASRRTGSSGELFF. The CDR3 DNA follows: TGTGCCAGTAGGAGGACAGGGTCTTCCGGGGAGCTGTTTTTT.

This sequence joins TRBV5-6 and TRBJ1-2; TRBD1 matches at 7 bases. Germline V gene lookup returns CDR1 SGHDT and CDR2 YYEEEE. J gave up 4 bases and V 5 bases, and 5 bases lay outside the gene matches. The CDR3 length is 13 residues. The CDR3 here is CASSDRVSYGYTF. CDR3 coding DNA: TGTGCCAGCAGTGACAGGGTGAGCTATGGCTACACCTTC.

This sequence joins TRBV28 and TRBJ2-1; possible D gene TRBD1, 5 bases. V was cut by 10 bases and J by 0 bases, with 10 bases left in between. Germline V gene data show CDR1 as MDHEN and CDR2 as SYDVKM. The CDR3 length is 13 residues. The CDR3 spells CAITDSSYNEQFF. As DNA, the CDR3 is TGTGCCATAACAGACAGCTCCTACAATGAGCAGTTCTTC.

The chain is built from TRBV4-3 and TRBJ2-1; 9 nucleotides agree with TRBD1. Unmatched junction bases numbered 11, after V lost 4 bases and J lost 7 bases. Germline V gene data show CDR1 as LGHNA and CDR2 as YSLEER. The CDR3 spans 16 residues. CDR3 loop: CASSLVGTGSSNEQFF. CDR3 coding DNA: TGCGCCAGCAGCCTAGTGGGGACAGGGAGTAGTAATGAGCAGTTCTTC.

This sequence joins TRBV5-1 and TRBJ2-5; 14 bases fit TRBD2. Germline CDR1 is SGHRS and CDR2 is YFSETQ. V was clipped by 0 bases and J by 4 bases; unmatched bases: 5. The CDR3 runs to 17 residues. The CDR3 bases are TGCGCCAGCAGCTTGGCCGTCGGGACTAGCGGGGGAGAGACCCAGTACTTC. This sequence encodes CASSLAVGTSGGETQYF.

The DNA for the CDR3 is TGTGCCACCAGGCCGTCGTCTGGAGTTAGTGGCTACACCTTC. Protein sequence: CATRPSSGVSGYTF. V gene TRBV24-1 combines with J gene TRBJ1-2, with D unresolved. Trimming took 7 bases from V and 7 from J, leaving 18 bases between them. Germline CDR1 KGHDR, CDR2 SFDVKD. This CDR3 is built from 14 residues.

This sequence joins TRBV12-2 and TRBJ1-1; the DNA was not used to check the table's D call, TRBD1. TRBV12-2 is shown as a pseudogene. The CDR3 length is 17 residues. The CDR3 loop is CASRPPTGAAANTEAFF. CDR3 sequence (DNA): TGTGCAAGTCGCCCCCCGACAGGGGCCGCGGCTAACACTGAAGCTTTCTTT.

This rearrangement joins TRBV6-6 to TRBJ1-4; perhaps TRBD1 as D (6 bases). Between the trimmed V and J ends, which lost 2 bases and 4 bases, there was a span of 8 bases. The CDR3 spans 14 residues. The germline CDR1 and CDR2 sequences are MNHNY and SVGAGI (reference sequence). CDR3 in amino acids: CASSYDRFNEKLFF. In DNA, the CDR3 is TGTGCCAGCAGTTACGACAGGTTTAATGAAAAACTGTTTTTT.